These 26 T cell receptor beta chains were all obtained from the same sample, sequenced in a study of blood T cell repertoires in COVID-19. The table came from immunoSEQ multiplex PCR; TCRdb's copy has only in-frame clones and leaves some out. The table has 250,000 to 350,000 clones, about 88% seen once. Sequenced input: peripheral blood. The receptors were gathered from a human donor with COVID-19, enrolled during active disease. The donor label of this sample is uncertain.

The genes are TRBV25-1 and TRBJ1-2, with 7 bases matching TRBD1. This CDR3 region has 14 residues. Germline trimming cut 4 bases from V and 5 bases from J; bases unmatched to any gene: 7. Germline V lookup: CDR1 MGHDK, CDR2 SYGVNS. CDR3 sequence: CASSAPGTAYGYTF. In DNA, the CDR3 is TGTGCCAGCAGTGCGCCCGGGACAGCTTATGGCTACACCTTC.

CDR3 DNA sequence: TGTGCCAGCAGTACCTGGACTAGCGGCAATGAGCAGTTCTTC. Translated: CASSTWTSGNEQFF. The gene calls are TRBV6-2 or TRBV6-3 and TRBJ2-1; TRBD2 matches at 10 bases. The germline V gene encodes CDR1 MNHEY and CDR2 SVGEGT. Germline trimming cut 5 bases from V and 6 bases from J; bases unmatched to any gene: 4. The CDR3 runs to 14 residues.

The CDR3 reads CASSKEFGGKWPQHF. The CDR3 nucleotides read TGTGCCAGCAGCAAAGAGTTCGGCGGTAAGTGGCCCCAGCATTTT. This chain uses TRBV21-1 with TRBJ1-5. TRBV21-1 counts as a pseudogene. The CDR3 loop spans 15 amino acids.

The V and J genes are TRBV6-4 and TRBJ2-7; 9 bases are shared with TRBD2. The V and J ends lost 4 bases and 1 base, in that order; junction bases with no gene match: 2. CDR3 length: 14 residues. Germline V gene lookup returns CDR1 MRHNA and CDR2 SNTAGT. CDR3 bases: TGTGCCAGCAGTGTCCTAGCGGGGTCCTACGAGCAGTACTTC. Encoded protein: CASSVLAGSYEQYF.

V usage is TRBV28 and J usage is TRBJ1-4; tentatively, D is TRBD1 (5 bases). Germline assignment: CDR1 MDHEN and CDR2 SYDVKM. The CDR3 runs to 15 residues. The V gene lost 2 bases and the J gene lost 4 bases, with 11 bases spanning the gap. The CDR3: CASSLARGLNEKLFF. The DNA of the CDR3 is TGTGCCAGCAGTTTAGCTCGGGGACTTAATGAAAAACTGTTTTTT.

Concerning this clone itself: Other DNA sequences in the sample encode the same CDR3. The chain uses TRBV11-3 and TRBJ2-1; 13 nucleotides align to TRBD2. V lost 4 bases to trimming and J lost 10 bases; unmatched junction nucleotides: 4. Germline loops: CDR1 SGHNT, CDR2 YENEEA. This CDR3 is built from 14 residues. CDR3 sequence (DNA): TGTGCCAGCAGCTCCGGACTAGCGGGAGACGAGCAGTTCTTC. Its protein is CASSSGLAGDEQFF. Filled out from reference TRBV11-3 and TRBJ2-1, the complete variable domain reads EAGVVQSPRYKIIEKKQPVAFWCNPISGHNTLYWYLQNLGQGPELLIRYENEEAVDDSQLPKDRFSAERLKGVDSTLKIQPAELGDSAVYLCASSSGLAGDEQFFGPGTRLTVL.

The V and J genes are TRBV6-5 and TRBJ2-3; 9 nucleotides agree with TRBD2. This CDR3 comprises 15 residues. Germline V lookup: CDR1 MNHEY, CDR2 SVGAGI. J was trimmed by 4 bases and V by 2 bases; bases with no gene match: 4. The CDR3 DNA is TGTGCCAGCAGTTACGGGCGGGAGGGCCCAGATACGCAGTATTTT. Protein: CASSYGREGPDTQYF.

In this sample, this clone turned up a few times. J is TRBJ2-3 and V is TRBV12-5, with 9 bases fitting TRBD2. CDR3 length equals 16 residues. The J segment lost 6 bases and the V segment lost 1 base, leaving 8 bases of the junction unmatched. Germline V gene data show CDR1 as LGHNT and CDR2 as FRNRAP. The CDR3 region has the DNA TGTGCTAGTGGTTTGGCTAGCGGGATGTGGGGGGATACGCAGTATTTT. It yields the protein CASGLASGMWGDTQYF.

The rearrangement links TRBV12-5 to TRBJ2-7; TRBD2 agrees at 11 bases. The junction had 7 bases not matched to a gene; V was cut back by 0 bases and J by 6 bases. The CDR3 has 16 residues. The germline gives CDR1 LGHNT, CDR2 FRNRAP. CDR3 nucleotide sequence: TGTGCTAGTGGTTTGGTAGTCCTAGCGGGAGGCAGCGAGCAGTACTTC. Its translation: CASGLVVLAGGSEQYF.

This clone has a single count. The J gene is TRBJ1-2, the V gene TRBV7-8; D gene unclear. The V gene's germline CDR1 is SGHVS and CDR2 FQNEAQ. The length of the CDR3 is 14 residues. V was cut by 4 bases and J by 4 bases, with 13 bases left in between. CDR3 in amino acids: CASSSTGIVYGYTF. Written as DNA, the CDR3 is TGTGCCAGCAGCTCGACGGGGATCGTCTATGGCTACACCTTC.

This chain joins TRBV3-1 (or the pseudogene TRBV3-2) and TRBJ2-3, with 12 bases that match TRBD1. Germline loops: CDR1 LGHDT, CDR2 YNNKEL (reference sequence). Trimming took 3 bases from V and 6 from J; bases not matched to a gene: 4. The CDR3 consists of 15 residues. The DNA of the CDR3 is TGTGCCAGCAGCCATTCCGGGACAGGGGGCGATACGCAGTATTTT. Amino acids: CASSHSGTGGDTQYF.

The chain employs TRBV28 and TRBJ1-3; a weak D match, TRBD1 (5 bases). V was clipped by 4 bases and J by 4 bases, with 11 bases between them. CDR1 is MDHEN and CDR2 is SYDVKM in the germline V gene. This CDR3 has 14 residues. CDR3 coding DNA: TGTGCCAGCAGTTCGTGGGGGGGAGGAAACACCATATATTTT. This encodes CASSSWGGGNTIYF.

The gene calls are TRBV30 and TRBJ2-3; the match to TRBD1 covers 10 bases. The CDR3 is 14 residues long. The ends lost 0 bases at V and 3 bases at J; junction bases unmatched: 0. Germline V gene data show CDR1 as GTSNPN and CDR2 as SVGIG (reference sequence). The CDR3 loop reads CAWSVGQGTDTQYF. The CDR3 nucleotides read TGTGCCTGGAGTGTGGGACAGGGGACAGATACGCAGTATTTT.

CDR3 sequence reads: CASTITQRDEQYF. Here the CDR3 DNA reads TGTGCCAGCACCATAACTCAGAGGGACGAGCAGTACTTC. The chain recombines TRBV7-9 with TRBJ2-7; tentative D call: TRBD2 (5 bases). This CDR3 is built from 13 residues. From germline, CDR1 is SEHNR and CDR2 FQNEAQ (reference sequence). Trimming stripped 7 bases from V and 5 bases from J, with 15 bases between.

This sequence joins TRBV28 and TRBJ1-5, with D maybe TRBD1 (5 bases). The CDR3 totals 15 residues. Germline CDR1 reads MDHEN; CDR2 reads SYDVKM. The germline V and J ends were trimmed by 2 bases and 10 bases, with 18 bases remaining between them. CDR3 DNA: TGTGCCAGCAGTTTAAGGGGCAGGGTGCTAGGACCCCAGCATTTT. It specifies CASSLRGRVLGPQHF. The complete variable domain, with remaining parts taken from reference TRBV28 and TRBJ1-5, reads DVKVTQSSRYLVKRTGEKVFLECVQDMDHENMFWYRQDPGLGLRLIYFSYDVKMKEKGDIPEGYSVSREKKERFSLILESASTNQTSMYLCASSLRGRVLGPQHFGDGTRLSIL.

The CDR3 sequence is CASRPGANTGELFF. CDR3 DNA: TGTGCCAGCAGGCCGGGGGCGAACACCGGGGAGCTGTTTTTT. The chain couples TRBV6-5 to TRBJ2-2, with D perhaps TRBD2 (6 bases). The CDR3 totals 14 residues. Germline V gene data show CDR1 as MNHEY and CDR2 as SVGAGI. The V gene lost 6 bases and the J gene lost 0 bases, with 8 bases spanning the gap.

For this clone: The junction and the germline gene differ at one end; a read error may be behind it. The chain couples TRBV7-7 to TRBJ1-1; D gene uncertain. The CDR3 length is 13 residues. CDR1 SSHAT and CDR2 FNYEAQ come from the germline V gene (reference sequence). This CDR3 is CASSLSGNTEAFF. CDR3 coding DNA: TGTGCTAGCAGCCTTAGTGGGAACACTGAAGCTTTCTTT.

This chain uses TRBV27 with TRBJ2-7; 7 bases are shared with TRBD1. CDR1 is MNHEY and CDR2 is SMNVEV in the germline V gene (reference sequence). After removal of 2 bases from V and 3 bases from J, the junction contained 1 base not matched to a gene. The CDR3 consists of 13 residues. CDR3: CASSLRQGYEQYF. CDR3 nucleotides: TGTGCCAGCAGTTTACGACAGGGCTACGAGCAGTACTTC.

This chain links TRBV7-9 with TRBJ2-7, with TRBD2 as a possible D gene (5 bases). Trimming removed 3 bases at V and 5 bases at J, with 11 bases between. The CDR3 consists of 13 residues. Germline assignment: CDR1 SEHNR and CDR2 FQNEAQ (reference sequence). In DNA, the CDR3 is TGTGCCAGCAGCTTCGTCAGCGGCGACGAGCAGTACTTC. Its protein is CASSFVSGDEQYF. Supplemented by reference TRBV7-9 and TRBJ2-7, the full variable domain reads DTGVSQNPRHKITKRGQNVTFRCDPISEHNRLYWYRQTLGQGPEFLTYFQNEAQLEKSRLLSDRFSAERPKGSFSTLEIQRTEQGDSAMYLCASSFVSGDEQYFGPGTRLTVT.

V is TRBV12-3 or TRBV12-4 and J is TRBJ2-2; D remains ambiguous. The CDR3 is made up of 11 amino acids. V lost 5 bases to trimming and J lost 5 bases, with 3 bases between them. This CDR3 reads CASSTTGELFF. The CDR3, as DNA: TGTGCCAGCAGTACTACCGGGGAGCTGTTTTTT.

The rearrangement uses TRBV10-3 and TRBJ1-2; the D gene is possibly TRBD1 (6 bases). V was shortened by 2 bases and J by 12 bases, with 22 bases between the two germline ends. The CDR3 has 15 residues. Germline lookup yields CDR1 ENHRY and CDR2 SYGVKD. Written as DNA, the CDR3 is TGTGCCATCAGTGAGGCGGACAGAAGCATCACCCGTAACACCTTC. This encodes CAISEADRSITRNTF.

The chain links TRBV18 to TRBJ2-1; 8 nucleotides align to TRBD1. This CDR3 is built from 14 residues. CDR1 KGHSH and CDR2 LQKENI come from the germline V gene. The junction had 6 bases not matched to a gene; V was cut back by 3 bases and J by 8 bases. The CDR3 bases are TGTGCCAGCTCACCCGGACAGGGATGGGATGAGCAGTTCTTC. Its translation: CASSPGQGWDEQFF.

V gene TRBV25-1 combines with J gene TRBJ2-5; D is ambiguous. The CDR3 contains 15 residues. V was cut by 4 bases and J by 5 bases, with 17 bases left in between. CDR1 is MGHDK and CDR2 is SYGVNS in the germline V gene. For the CDR3, the DNA is TGTGCCAGCAGTGGACCTAAACAGAGCAGGGAGACCCAGTACTTC. Its protein product is CASSGPKQSRETQYF.

The J gene is TRBJ1-2, the V gene TRBV2, with 7 bases matching TRBD1. V shed 6 bases, J shed 0 bases, and the junction held 7 bases outside the gene matches. The CDR3 runs 15 residues. From germline, CDR1 is SNHLY and CDR2 FYNNEI. Here the CDR3 DNA reads TGTGCCAGCAGCGACAGGGTAACGACTAACTATGGCTACACCTTC. Encoded protein: CASSDRVTTNYGYTF. Full variable domain (remainder filled in from reference TRBV2 and TRBJ1-2): EPEVTQTPSHQVTQMGQEVILRCVPISNHLYFYWYRQILGQKVEFLVSFYNNEISEKSEIFDDQFSVERPDGSNFTLKIRSTKLEDSAMYFCASSDRVTTNYGYTFGSGTRLTVV.

The chain has TRBV19 and TRBJ1-5, with 7 bases aligning to TRBD1. The CDR3 totals 14 residues. Germline assignment: CDR1 LNHDA and CDR2 SQIVND (reference sequence). V trimming: 0 bases; J trimming: 6 bases; junction bases outside the gene matches: 2. This CDR3 is CASSIERGLQPQHF. CDR3 coding DNA: TGTGCCAGTAGTATAGAGAGGGGGCTTCAGCCCCAGCATTTT.

The gene calls are TRBV5-4 and TRBJ2-3, with D perhaps TRBD1 (6 bases). The CDR3 covers 13 residues. Per the germline V gene, CDR1 is SGHNT and CDR2 is YYREEE (reference sequence). V was cut by 1 base and J by 5 bases, with 8 bases left in between. CDR3 loop: CASSLMGQDTQYF. The CDR3 bases are TGTGCCAGCAGCTTGATGGGACAAGATACGCAGTATTTT.